This TCR beta chain was captured by sequencing in a study of CXCR3-negative and CXCR3-positive naive CD8 T cells. 5' RACE with UMI labels generated the TRB cDNA libraries. Following a re-call of the 5' RACE reads, TCRdb has one entry per CDR3 protein and lacks DNA. This sample's clone table lists around 120,000 distinct CDR3 sequences. The study sorted every CD8+ T cell subset in triplicate at 250,000 to 300,000 cells each. Per germline, CDR1 SGDLS and CDR2 YYNGEE. The CDR3 covers 15 residues. Findings and limits, study-wide: Much lower diversity was found in memory CD8+ cells, while both naive subsets had comparably high diversity. Higher TRB CDR3 hydrophobicity marked CXCR3-positive naive cells relative to CXCR3-negative naive cells. Similar TRBV-TRBJ gene usage was seen in naive CXCR3-negative and CXCR3-positive cells, but not in memory cells.

As regards this clonotype: Its cognate antigen is unknown.

The source of this sequence is a human donor in good health. Some clones in this sample may be carry-over from other donors' samples. The chain links TRBV9 to TRBJ2-3; TCRdb lists TRBD1, though no DNA is available to test this call. The specimen was naive CXCR3+ CD8+ T cells from blood. As for subset: CD45RO-CCR7+CD27+CD95- naive CD8+ T cells expressing CXCR3 (TNR3+). The CDR3 loop reads CASSVSGTLTDTQYF.